This T cell receptor (beta chain) originates from a study of tissue T cells after allogeneic stem cell transplantation. Between the trimmed V and J ends, which lost 3 bases and 1 base, there was a span of 6 bases. CDR1 and CDR2 (germline): GKSSPN, SITVG. This CDR3 is built from 12 residues. A note on this clone: Gene and germline names: mouse. The read ends 1 residue early relative to the CDR3; the germline J gene fills the gap.

The protocol was immunoSEQ multiplex PCR, while the TCRdb copy is restricted to in-frame clones and leaves out a portion. This sample has about 22,000 clones; 60% to 80% occur once, and the top ten carry roughly 0.41%. This TCR derives from a female BALB/c mouse in good health. Strain haplotype (MHC): H2-d. The chain couples TRBV31 to TRBJ1-1; D might be TRBD1 (5 bases). Sequencing was performed on blood. The CDR3 is CAWRQGNTEVFF. CDR3 DNA (partial): TGTGCCTGGAGGCAGGGGAACACAGAAGTCTTC.